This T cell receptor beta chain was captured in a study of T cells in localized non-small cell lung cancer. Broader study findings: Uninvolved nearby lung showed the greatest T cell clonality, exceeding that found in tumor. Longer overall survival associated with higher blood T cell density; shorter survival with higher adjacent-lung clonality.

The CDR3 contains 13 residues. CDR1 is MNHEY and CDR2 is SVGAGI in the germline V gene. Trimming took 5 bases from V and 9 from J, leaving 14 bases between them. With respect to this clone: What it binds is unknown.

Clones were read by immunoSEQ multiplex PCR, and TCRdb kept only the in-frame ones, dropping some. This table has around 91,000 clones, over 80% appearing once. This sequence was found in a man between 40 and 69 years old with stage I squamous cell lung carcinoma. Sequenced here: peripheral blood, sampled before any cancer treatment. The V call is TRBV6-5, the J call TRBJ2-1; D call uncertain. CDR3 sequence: CASSPVFSREQFF. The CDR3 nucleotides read TGTGCCAGCAGTCCCGTCTTTTCACGTGAGCAGTTCTTC.